A single sample gave rise to the 25 T cell receptor beta chains below, sequenced in a study of vaccination effects on CD4 cells after COVID-19. Profiling relied on immunoSEQ multiplex PCR, and the TCRdb table lists in-frame clones only, not all of them. The sample shows around 46,000 clones, about 76% of them seen only once. Peptide-pool stimulation followed by sequencing identified expanded antigen-specific CD4+ clonotypes in the ViraFEST assay. The culture ran for approximately nine days before CD4+ T cells were isolated. Two doses of BNT162b2 or mRNA-1273 vaccine were administered to participants. The antigens of these receptors remain unknown. Sample: CD4+ T cells from PBMCs cultured with HCoV-OC43 spike peptides, taken after COVID-19 vaccination. The subset is: HCoV-OC43 spike overlapping peptide pool stimulation. Receptors originate from a human donor who received a COVID-19 vaccine.

The rearrangement uses TRBV4-1 and TRBJ2-7; unclear D gene. Germline V CDR1 and CDR2: MGHRA, YSYEKL. Trimming left V 0 bases short and J 6 bases short, with 12 bases between. The CDR3 extends over 14 amino acids. This CDR3 reads CASSQDPYLSEQYF. The CDR3 DNA follows: TGCGCCAGCAGCCAAGATCCCTACCTCTCCGAGCAGTACTTC.

This clone appeared a single time. This rearrangement joins TRBV6-5 to TRBJ1-2; D uncertain. Looked up from germline, CDR1 is MNHEY and CDR2 is SVGAGI. V lost 5 bases to trimming and J lost 3 bases, with 10 bases between them. This CDR3 has 13 amino acids. The CDR3 here is CASSTRWYYGYTF. CDR3 DNA sequence: TGTGCCAGCAGTACACGGTGGTACTATGGCTACACCTTC.

The chain carries TRBV6-5 and TRBJ1-1; perhaps TRBD1 as D (5 bases). The germline V gene has CDR1 MNHEY and CDR2 SVGAGI. The CDR3 runs 14 residues. V was trimmed by 10 bases and J by 0 bases, leaving 15 bases between them. The CDR3 sequence: CATMLQAVNTEAFF. The CDR3 DNA reads TGTGCCACCATGCTACAGGCCGTGAACACTGAAGCTTTCTTT.

The rearrangement links TRBV11-2 to TRBJ2-3, with 11 positions matching TRBD2. The CDR3 sequence is 17 residues long. Germline loops: CDR1 SGHAT, CDR2 FQNNGV. J gave up 5 bases and V 5 bases, and 12 bases lay outside the gene matches. The CDR3 spells CASSRSSPGLAVDTQYF. The CDR3 nucleotides are TGTGCCAGCAGCCGCTCCTCCCCGGGACTAGCGGTAGATACGCAGTATTTT.

The chain carries TRBV12-3 or TRBV12-4 and TRBJ2-7; no firm D call. Deletions cut 4 bases from V and 2 bases from J, with 9 bases between. This CDR3 has 13 amino acids. The CDR3 sequence: CASSSPPPYEQYF. CDR3 coding DNA: TGTGCCAGCAGTTCCCCTCCTCCCTACGAGCAGTACTTC.

This clone occurred a few times. The chain links TRBV11-3 to TRBJ2-1; 9 bases agree with TRBD2. This CDR3 is built from 18 residues. Unmatched junction bases numbered 16, after V lost 5 bases and J lost 5 bases. Germline loops: CDR1 SGHNT, CDR2 YENEEA. The CDR3 reads CASSPSLVAGGPNNEQFF. The CDR3 bases are TGTGCCAGCAGCCCGTCCCTGGTCGCGGGAGGGCCAAACAATGAGCAGTTCTTC.

The J gene is TRBJ1-1, the V gene TRBV5-6; D is ambiguous. The CDR3 has 12 amino acids. Trimming removed 0 bases from V and 5 bases from J, with 5 bases in between. CDR1 and CDR2 from the germline V gene are SGHDT and YYEEEE. CDR3 DNA sequence: TGTGCCAGCAGCTTGGTTCAGACTGAAGCTTTCTTT. Residues: CASSLVQTEAFF.

This clone was detected only a few times. The chain recombines TRBV2 with TRBJ1-4; no clear D. Per the germline V gene, CDR1 is SNHLY and CDR2 is FYNNEI. The CDR3 is 11 amino acids. V was clipped by 10 bases and J by 8 bases, with 11 bases between them. For the CDR3, the DNA is TGTGCCACCCAACTTTCCGAAAAACTGTTTTTT. This codes for CATQLSEKLFF.

The chain joins TRBV7-2 to TRBJ2-5; TRBD2 aligns across 7 bases. The CDR3 is made up of 17 amino acids. From germline, CDR1 is SGHTA and CDR2 FQGNSA. After removal of 4 bases from V and 4 bases from J, the junction contained 15 bases not matched to a gene. DNA of the CDR3: TGTGCCAGCAGCTCAGCGAGACTAGCTCACGGCCCAGAGACCCAGTACTTC. Encoded protein: CASSSARLAHGPETQYF. Together with reference TRBV7-2 and TRBJ2-5, the CDR3 gives the full variable domain: GAGVSQSPSNKVTEKGKDVELRCDPISGHTALYWYRQSLGQGLEFLIYFQGNSAPDKSGLPSDRFSAERTGGSVSTLTIQRTQQEDSAVYLCASSSARLAHGPETQYFGPGTRLLVL.

J is TRBJ2-7 and V is TRBV5-4; tentative D call: TRBD1 (6 bases). This CDR3 is 13 amino acids long. Germline CDR1 and CDR2: SGHNT and YYREEE (reference sequence). V was clipped by 2 bases and J by 5 bases, with 11 bases between them. CDR3 loop: CASSFLGDNEQYF. Written as DNA, the CDR3 is TGTGCCAGCAGCTTTTTAGGGGACAACGAGCAGTACTTC.

The V call is TRBV11-2, the J call TRBJ1-1; 7 nucleotides agree with TRBD1. The CDR3 extends over 19 amino acids. Germline CDR1 and CDR2: SGHAT and FQNNGV. The V and J ends lost 1 base and 4 bases, in that order; junction bases with no gene match: 18. The CDR3 sequence: CASSLGRPPTIDRATEAFF. DNA for the CDR3: TGTGCCAGCAGCTTAGGTCGCCCTCCGACGATAGACAGGGCCACTGAAGCTTTCTTT.

The CDR3 reads CASGLVLRGLAGGRVTDTQYF. The CDR3 DNA reads as TGTGCTAGTGGTTTGGTACTCCGGGGACTAGCGGGAGGTCGAGTCACAGATACGCAGTATTTT. The chain uses TRBV12-5 and TRBJ2-3, with TRBD2 matching over 15 bases. This CDR3 has 21 amino acids. V dropped 0 bases and J dropped 2; count of bases not matched to a gene: 12. Per the germline V gene, CDR1 is LGHNT and CDR2 is FRNRAP.

This clone has a count of ten or more. This chain connects TRBV25-1 to TRBJ1-6; 8 bases are shared with TRBD1. With 6 bases clipped from V and 10 bases from J, the junction kept 11 bases outside the gene matches. There are 15 residues in the CDR3. Germline CDR1 is MGHDK and CDR2 is SYGVNS. In DNA, the CDR3 is TGTGCCAGCAGCAATCAGGGGGCAACAAGATCACCCCTCCACTTT. It specifies CASSNQGATRSPLHF.

This clone was recorded a few times. This chain joins TRBV24-1 and TRBJ1-2; 9 bases are shared with TRBD1. In germline, CDR1 is KGHDR, CDR2 SFDVKD. V shed 5 bases and J 3 bases; nucleotides not matched to a gene: 6. The CDR3 consists of 15 residues. The CDR3 region has the DNA TGTGCCACCAGTGTTTGGGACAGGGACCACTATGGCTACACCTTC. Translating gives CATSVWDRDHYGYTF.

The chain employs TRBV18 and TRBJ2-7; 15 positions match TRBD2. Germline V CDR1 and CDR2: KGHSH, LQKENI. This CDR3 spans 16 amino acids. V was pared by 3 bases and J by 4 bases, with 4 bases of the junction left unmatched. CDR3 DNA sequence: TGTGCCAGCTCACCGGGACTAGCGGGAGGTATGTACGAGCAGTACTTC. Its protein is CASSPGLAGGMYEQYF.

The chain is built from TRBV5-8 and TRBJ2-1; 8 bases agree with TRBD2. Per germline, CDR1 SGHTS and CDR2 YDEGEE. Trimming at V came to 0 bases and at J to 10 bases, leaving 12 bases not matched to a gene. This CDR3 has 16 residues. CDR3 in amino acids: CASSLATTGRAREQFF. CDR3 coding DNA: TGTGCCAGCAGCTTGGCAACTACCGGGAGGGCGCGGGAGCAGTTCTTC.

The V call is TRBV7-6, the J call TRBJ2-5, with TRBD1 matching over 8 bases. The CDR3 has 18 residues. Germline V gene sequence: CDR1 SGHVS, CDR2 FNYEAQ. V shed 4 bases and J 7 bases; nucleotides not matched to a gene: 20. The CDR3 nucleotides are TGTGCCAGCAGCTCTTCCCTGGGGGTGACAGGGGCGGACGGGACCCAGTACTTC. Protein: CASSSSLGVTGADGTQYF.

This clone was seen once. V usage is TRBV27 and J usage is TRBJ1-6; D might be TRBD1 (6 bases). The CDR3 has 13 amino acids. V was shortened by 6 bases and J by 6 bases, with 9 bases between the two germline ends. From germline, CDR1 is MNHEY and CDR2 SMNVEV (reference sequence). The CDR3 bases are TGTGCCAGCAGGAGGGGGGGTAATTCACCCCTCCACTTT. Amino acids: CASRRGGNSPLHF.

The gene calls are TRBV5-4 and TRBJ2-3; TRBD1 agrees at 8 bases. The CDR3 covers 15 residues. The germline V gene has CDR1 SGHNT and CDR2 YYREEE (reference sequence). V lost 3 bases and J lost 4; bases outside the gene matches: 7. The CDR3 loop is CASSSRDRTADTQYF. For the CDR3, the DNA is TGTGCCAGCAGCTCCCGGGACAGGACGGCAGATACGCAGTATTTT.

This chain uses TRBV6-5 with TRBJ2-5, with D possibly TRBD1 on 5 matching bases. Per the germline V gene, CDR1 is MNHEY and CDR2 is SVGAGI. Trimming stripped 1 base from V and 3 bases from J, with 9 bases between. This CDR3 has 14 amino acids. Here the CDR3 DNA reads TGTGCCAGCAGTTACTTAGACAGAAAAGAGACCCAGTACTTC. Translation gives CASSYLDRKETQYF.

The chain links TRBV6-4 to TRBJ2-1; 13 nucleotides align to TRBD2. This CDR3 has 15 residues. The germline V gene has CDR1 MRHNA and CDR2 SNTAGT. V lost 2 bases to trimming and J lost 7 bases; unmatched junction nucleotides: 2. CDR3 amino acids: CASSDTSGGANEQFF. CDR3 DNA: TGTGCCAGCAGTGACACTAGCGGGGGGGCGAATGAGCAGTTCTTC.

The rearrangement links TRBV12-1 to TRBJ2-7; TRBD2, the table's D call, was not compared with the DNA. TRBV12-1 is recorded as a pseudogene. The CDR3 is 15 amino acids. The CDR3 here is CASSLSRTSGYEQYF. The CDR3 DNA follows: TGTGCCAGCAGCTTGTCCCGGACTAGCGGCTACGAGCAGTACTTC.

The chain joins TRBV10-3 to TRBJ1-2; D call uncertain. Per the germline V gene, CDR1 is ENHRY and CDR2 is SYGVKD. V was trimmed by 0 bases and J by 0 bases, leaving 8 bases between them. CDR3 length equals 15 residues. The CDR3 nucleotides are TGTGCCATCAGTGAGTCCGGGTATGCTAACTATGGCTACACCTTC. This translates into CAISESGYANYGYTF.

J is TRBJ1-1 and V is TRBV5-1, with a possible D match to TRBD1 (6 bases). The CDR3 length is 14 residues. The germline V gene has CDR1 SGHRS and CDR2 YFSETQ. Trimming took 2 bases from V and 8 from J, leaving 16 bases between them. The DNA for the CDR3 is TGCGCCAGCAGCTTCCGGGACAAGGGGGGCGAAGCTTTCTTT. It codes for CASSFRDKGGEAFF.

This chain links TRBV29-1 with TRBJ2-3; unclear D gene. V lost 4 bases to trimming and J lost 0 bases, with 11 bases between them. Germline V lookup: CDR1 SQVTM, CDR2 ANQGSEA. The length of the CDR3 is 14 residues. DNA for the CDR3: TGCAGCGTTGGTGCCGACCTTAGCACAGATACGCAGTATTTT. Translated, it gives CSVGADLSTDTQYF.